Described below is a single T cell receptor (beta chain) sequence and its context. As yet, its antigen is unknown. The PCR contained 60 Vbeta and 13 Jbeta primers. TCRdb's table, derived via immunoSEQ multiplex PCR, lists solely in-frame clones and lacks some. The repertoire holds around 97,000 clones, 73% seen once, with more than 3% in the top ten. The data are from a study of cytomegalovirus exposure and HLA in healthy donors. General study results and limits: Cytomegalovirus status was reportedly diagnosed by the classifier with high specificity and sensitivity. Later work showed greater clonal expansion in HLA-associated TCR beta chains than in equally common others.

The sequence was obtained from a middle-aged man in good health and CMV-seronegative. The sequenced sample consisted of PBMCs.

In nucleotides, the CDR3 is TGCGCCAGCAGCGTGGGGACAGGGTTTTCCCAGCCCCAGCATTTT. Its translation: CASSVGTGFSQPQHF. The J gene is TRBJ1-5, the V gene TRBV5-1; TRBD1 matches 9 bases. V shed 4 bases and J 7 bases; nucleotides not matched to a gene: 9. This CDR3 contains 15 residues. The germline V gene has CDR1 SGHRS and CDR2 YFSETQ.